Below, 17 T cell receptor beta chains from the same sample are listed, as sequenced in a study of immune evolution from preneoplasia to lung adenocarcinoma. The data were produced by immunoSEQ multiplex PCR, yet TCRdb's version contains in-frame clones alone and is incomplete. Of over 6,000 clones listed, 81% are singletons. Sample: FFPE invasive lung adenocarcinoma tissue. The receptors here all came from a person aged 45 to 59 with lung adenocarcinoma.

The J gene is TRBJ2-7, the V gene TRBV27; 10 bases match TRBD2. The CDR3 runs 13 residues. With 5 bases clipped from V and 7 bases from J, the junction kept 5 bases outside the gene matches. Per germline, CDR1 MNHEY and CDR2 SMNVEV (reference sequence). The DNA of the CDR3 is TGTGCCAGCAGTAACCAACTAGCGGGAGAGCAGTACTTC. This sequence encodes CASSNQLAGEQYF.

The chain uses TRBV5-1 and TRBJ1-4, with 7 bases lining up with TRBD1. The V gene's germline CDR1 is SGHRS and CDR2 YFSETQ. V was pared by 1 base and J by 8 bases, with 5 bases of the junction left unmatched. CDR3 length: 14 residues. The CDR3 bases are TGCGCCAGCAGCTTGACAGGGGTGAGGGAAAAACTGTTTTTT. This sequence encodes CASSLTGVREKLFF.

The chain employs TRBV6-5 and TRBJ2-4, with TRBD1 identical over 7 bases. The CDR3 consists of 12 residues. Germline values: CDR1 MNHEY, CDR2 SVGAGI. V lost 10 bases to trimming and J lost 5 bases; unmatched junction nucleotides: 5. The CDR3 sequence: CATRTGQNIQYF. The CDR3 DNA follows: TGTGCCACCAGGACAGGTCAAAACATTCAGTACTTC.

The chain is built from TRBV19 and TRBJ2-3, with D perhaps assigned TRBD1 or TRBD2 (5 bases each). The CDR3 runs 12 residues. The ends were cut back, 5 bases at V and 6 bases at J, with 9 bases in the middle. In germline, CDR1 is LNHDA, CDR2 SQIVND (reference sequence). The CDR3 loop reads CASSGEGDTQYF. As DNA, the CDR3 is TGTGCCAGTAGTGGTGAGGGGGATACGCAGTATTTT.

In this sample, this clone is large. The V call is TRBV18, the J call TRBJ1-4; D may be TRBD1 (5 bases). This CDR3 is 13 amino acids long. The V gene lost 6 bases and the J gene lost 4 bases, with 9 bases spanning the gap. CDR1 is KGHSH and CDR2 is LQKENI in the germline V gene. CDR3 DNA: TGTGCCAGCTCGCTGGGGGGTAATGAAAAACTGTTTTTT. Translated: CASSLGGNEKLFF.

J is TRBJ1-4 and V is TRBV4-1; 7 nucleotides line up with TRBD1. Looked up from germline, CDR1 is MGHRA and CDR2 is YSYEKL. CDR3 length equals 16 residues. V dropped 4 bases and J dropped 0; count of bases not matched to a gene: 5. The CDR3 is CASSPGQAATNEKLFF. The CDR3 DNA reads TGCGCCAGCAGCCCAGGACAGGCAGCAACTAATGAAAAACTGTTTTTT.

The genes are TRBV28 and TRBJ2-7; D perhaps matches TRBD2 (6 bases). Trimming took 6 bases from V and 4 from J, leaving 7 bases between them. The CDR3 runs to 11 residues. Germline values: CDR1 MDHEN, CDR2 SYDVKM. The CDR3: CASRAGYEQYF. In DNA, the CDR3 is TGTGCCAGCAGGGCGGGATACGAGCAGTACTTC.

The chain joins TRBV11-2 to TRBJ1-5; maybe TRBD1 (5 bases). The germline CDR1 and CDR2 sequences are SGHAT and FQNNGV. The V and J ends lost 5 bases and 4 bases respectively, with 15 bases between them. The CDR3 is made up of 15 amino acids. The CDR3 DNA follows: TGTGCCAGCAGCCACGAGGGCCAGGGTAATCAGCCCCAGCATTTT. This sequence encodes CASSHEGQGNQPQHF.

To note about this clone: Within the sample, other DNA sequences also encode this same CDR3. V usage is TRBV18 and J usage is TRBJ2-2; 8 nucleotides align to TRBD2. The ends lost 7 bases at V and 4 bases at J; junction bases unmatched: 8. Germline-derived CDR1 and CDR2 are KGHSH and LQKENI. CDR3 length: 15 residues. CDR3 coding DNA: TGTGCCAGCTACCCGGGAGGGGCGTCCACCGGGGAGCTGTTTTTT. Translated: CASYPGGASTGELFF.

The chain links TRBV11-2 to TRBJ1-4; 8 bases agree with TRBD1. Germline V gene lookup returns CDR1 SGHAT and CDR2 FQNNGV. V trimming: 5 bases; J trimming: 4 bases; junction bases outside the gene matches: 9. The length of the CDR3 is 16 residues. CDR3 DNA: TGTGCCAGCAGCCCACAGGGGGGAAAAAGTAATGAAAAACTGTTTTTT. It codes for CASSPQGGKSNEKLFF.

This clone was recorded only once. The chain uses TRBV5-6 and TRBJ2-7; D not resolved. The V and J ends lost 4 bases and 3 bases respectively, with 5 bases between them. The CDR3 extends over 11 amino acids. Germline CDR1 is SGHDT and CDR2 is YYEEEE. CDR3 bases: TGTGCCAGCAGCGGCTACTACGAGCAGTACTTC. Protein sequence: CASSGYYEQYF.

This chain links TRBV4-3 with TRBJ2-1; 13 bases are a match to TRBD2. The trim removed 4 bases at V and 4 bases at J, leaving 4 bases unmatched. The germline CDR1 and CDR2 sequences are LGHNA and YSLEER. The CDR3 consists of 16 residues. The CDR3 spells CASSRGLAGVYNEQFF. The CDR3 DNA reads as TGCGCCAGCAGCCGCGGACTAGCGGGAGTATACAATGAGCAGTTCTTC.

CDR3 residues: CASSFWRDTTDTQYF. The CDR3 DNA reads TGTGCCAGCAGTTTCTGGCGGGACACCACAGATACGCAGTATTTT. The rearrangement uses TRBV27 and TRBJ2-3; D may match TRBD1 or TRBD2 (6 bases each). The V end was cut by 3 bases, the J end by 2 bases, with 12 bases between. This CDR3 region has 15 residues. The germline gives CDR1 MNHEY, CDR2 SMNVEV (reference sequence).

V and J are TRBV4-3 and TRBJ1-4; a weak D match, TRBD1 (5 bases). Trimming shortened V by 4 bases and J by 0 bases, and 15 bases separated the two germline ends. The CDR3 has 17 amino acids. Germline CDR1 and CDR2: LGHNA and YSLEER. Written as DNA, the CDR3 is TGCGCCAGCAGCCTATCCGGGGCCGACGCAACTAATGAAAAACTGTTTTTT. Protein sequence: CASSLSGADATNEKLFF.

The chain has TRBV18 and TRBJ2-5; D call uncertain. V gave up 0 bases and J gave up 5 bases, with 7 bases separating them. The CDR3 runs to 13 residues. Germline CDR1 reads KGHSH; CDR2 reads LQKENI. CDR3 loop: CASSPPSDETQYF. As DNA, the CDR3 is TGTGCCAGCTCACCACCGAGTGATGAGACCCAGTACTTC.

The V gene is TRBV20-1, the J gene TRBJ2-5; D remains unclear. In germline, CDR1 is DFQATT, CDR2 SNEGSKA (reference sequence). This CDR3 is 11 amino acids long. V shed 6 bases and J shed 5 bases, with 10 bases lying between them. CDR3 bases: TGCAGTGCCGTCATTGGGGAGACCCAGTACTTC. Protein: CSAVIGETQYF.

The genes are TRBV7-8 and TRBJ1-1, with TRBD1 as a possible D gene (6 bases). The CDR3 runs to 14 residues. V lost 3 bases and J 1 base, leaving 9 bases between the germline ends. Germline values: CDR1 SGHVS, CDR2 FQNEAQ. The CDR3 sequence is CASSFRTENTEAFF. CDR3 nucleotide sequence: TGTGCCAGCAGCTTTAGGACAGAGAACACTGAAGCTTTCTTT.